This TCR beta chain was sequenced in a study of graft-versus-host responses after intestinal transplantation (dated by TCRdb to the early 2020s). For the study in its entirety: Recipients received multivisceral, liver-intestinal, or isolated intestinal transplants. Samples from three later patients were sequenced in-house on an Illumina MiSeq with MiXCR processing rather than by the commercial service. Every recipient was given anti-thymocyte globulin induction, then maintenance tacrolimus and steroids for approximately 3 years. Graft-versus-host and host-versus-graft alloreactive T cell clones were tracked in the graft, circulation and bone marrow after intestinal transplantation using bulk TCR-beta CDR3 sequencing. Donor T cell macrochimerism was defined as a peak of at least 4% donor T cells among recipient peripheral blood mononuclear cells. Of the approximately 25 intestinal transplant recipients enrolled in the cohort, one of whom was a retransplant, a few patients without pretransplant specimens were excluded. Alloreactive clones were identified by sequencing pre-transplant mixed lymphocyte reaction products and comparing these products with unstimulated pre-transplant donor and recipient T cells. Broader findings and caveats from the paper: Conclusions were limited by the relatively low number and heterogeneity of intestinal transplant patients. Patients with donor T cell macrochimerism had high GvH to HvG T cell clonal ratios in their allografts. GvH clones turned up in recipient bone marrow, with some appearing earlier in ileal mucosa or blood, a pattern consistent with an intestinal mucosal origin. Peak levels of circulating GvH clones were associated with declines in HvG clones early after transplant.

The CDR3 has 14 amino acids, counting the end cysteine and phenylalanine. The sequence is cut down to CDR3 DNA, 42 bases in frame from base 1. V gives up 2 bases and J gives up 0 bases, and the segment between their germline ends measures 7 bases. From a lookup of the germline V gene (reference sequence), CDR1 and CDR2 are PRHDT and FYEKMQ. The time point label here, explained by the study, means: cells obtained before transplantation from donor or recipient. CD3+CD4+ and CD3+CD8+ populations were FACS-sorted from unstimulated pre-transplant donor and recipient cells taken from spleen or lymph nodes. With respect to this clone: The target of this receptor is not known. No quality values exist for individual bases; no much larger clone is one base distant.

The receptor library was made with the immunoSEQ multiplex PCR assay. In most patients, genomic DNA was isolated using the Qiagen DNeasy Blood and Tissue Kit and sent frozen to Adaptive Biotechnologies for TCR sequencing. For most patients, genomic DNA was subjected to high-throughput TCR-beta CDR3 sequencing by Adaptive Biotechnologies. The paper's processing steps were these. Adaptive's ImmunoSEQ software supplied the TCR sequencing data for roughly 17 patients, while MiXCR and VDJtools were used to process a few other patients. To correct CD4 versus CD8 sorting errors, any sequence found in both subsets at a frequency ratio below 5:1 was removed. Because the origin of CDR3 nucleotide sequences shared between donor and recipient could not be assigned, those sequences were removed. To count as alloreactive, a clone needed at least 2-fold expansion over unstimulated cells and a minimum CFSE-low frequency of 0.002% (template counts) or 0.001% (read counts). A clone was considered mappable if detected in the sequenced pre-transplant spleen, lymph node, or MLR CFSE-low populations of the donor or recipient. The cumulative frequency of alloreactive clones was calculated as a percentage of all sequences, weighted by copy number. TCRdb limited this immuneACCESS table to in-frame rearrangements with V and J called. A share of clones is missing; checked studies link under half to unresolved V genes, and the rest is unexplained. The DNA gave D and trimming, while V, J and clone size come from that table. The sample table holds over 90,000 clones, of which 91% were seen once. Of the sample, more than 0.4% is held by the ten largest clones.

The sequence derives from a human donor who received an intestinal transplant. The sample consisted of unstimulated CD8+ T cells sorted from spleen or lymph node cells, taken before intestinal transplant. The chain employs TRBV13 and TRBJ1-1, with the D gene not confidently named. The sequence in DNA is TGTGCCAGCAGCTTATTGGCGGTGAACACTGAAGCTTTCTTT. Its protein product is CASSLLAVNTEAFF.